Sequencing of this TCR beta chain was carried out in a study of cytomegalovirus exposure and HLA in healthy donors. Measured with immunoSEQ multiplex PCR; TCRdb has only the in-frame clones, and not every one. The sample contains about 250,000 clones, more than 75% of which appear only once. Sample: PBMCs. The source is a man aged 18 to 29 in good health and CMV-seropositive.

The CDR3 sequence: CASRNPTRTGGGGRSEAFF. The CDR3 DNA reads TGTGCCAGCAGAAATCCAACCAGGACAGGGGGCGGGGGTCGTTCTGAAGCTTTCTTT. V gene TRBV7-8 combines with J gene TRBJ1-1; the match to TRBD1 covers 11 bases. The ends lost 6 bases at V and 6 bases at J; junction bases unmatched: 21. Germline-derived CDR1 and CDR2 are SGHVS and FQNEAQ. CDR3 length equals 19 residues.